Below are 10 T cell receptor beta chains sequenced from a single sample in a study of PD-1 blockade in classical Hodgkin lymphoma. Time point given: cycle 4 day 1 (C4D1), after 6 weeks of nivolumab. All patients experienced relapse after autologous stem cell transplantation, and brentuximab vedotin exposure was variable. This table comes from immunoSEQ multiplex PCR, and its TCRdb copy is limited to in-frame clones, with some not included. The repertoire holds nearly 20,000 clones, with approximately 80% as singletons. The sample was peripheral blood mononuclear cells (PBMCs), taken before the fourth cycle of nivolumab. Receptors were obtained from a human donor with classical Hodgkin lymphoma.

The chain links TRBV2 to TRBJ2-3; D possibly corresponds to TRBD2 (6 bases). CDR1 SNHLY and CDR2 FYNNEI come from the germline V gene. The CDR3 sequence is 15 residues long. V dropped 6 bases and J dropped 4 bases, with 17 bases sitting between them. CDR3 in DNA: TGTGCCAGCAGGCGGGGCGCAGGGTCGGCAGATACGCAGTATTTT. This sequence encodes CASRRGAGSADTQYF.

The J gene is TRBJ2-2, the V gene TRBV9; D might be TRBD1 (5 bases). CDR1 is SGDLS and CDR2 is YYNGEE in the germline V gene. V was shortened by 4 bases and J by 4 bases, with 11 bases between the two germline ends. There are 14 residues in the CDR3. The CDR3 loop reads CASSLDRVTGELFF. CDR3 DNA sequence: TGTGCCAGCAGCCTCGACAGAGTCACCGGGGAGCTGTTTTTT.

The rearrangement joins TRBV5-6 to TRBJ2-5; D gene uncertain. Germline CDR1 and CDR2: SGHDT and YYEEEE. V was trimmed by 4 bases and J by 3 bases, leaving 10 bases between them. The CDR3 has 13 residues. The CDR3 region is CASSRGPEETQYF. CDR3 sequence (DNA): TGTGCCAGCAGCCGTGGACCAGAAGAGACCCAGTACTTC.

V and J are TRBV6-1 and TRBJ2-1; 8 bases fit TRBD1. From germline, CDR1 is MNHNS and CDR2 SASEGT. The junction had 8 bases not matched to a gene; V was cut back by 6 bases and J by 7 bases. The CDR3 is 14 amino acids. The CDR3, as DNA: TGTGCCAGCAGGGCAGGGGGCGCGAGTAATGAGCAGTTCTTC. This sequence encodes CASRAGGASNEQFF.

DNA for the CDR3: TGTGCCAGCAGCCCGAACACAGGGGCCGTGGGTGCTTTCTTT. Translating gives CASSPNTGAVGAFF. The chain combines TRBV7-2 with TRBJ1-1; 7 bases match TRBD1. The V and J ends lost 5 bases and 11 bases, in that order; junction bases with no gene match: 14. Germline loops: CDR1 SGHTA, CDR2 FQGNSA. The CDR3 totals 14 residues.

This clone is categorized as medium-sized. The chain links TRBV27 to TRBJ1-2; TRBD1 aligns across 9 bases. Germline V gene data show CDR1 as MNHEY and CDR2 as SMNVEV (reference sequence). After removal of 4 bases from V and 7 bases from J, the junction contained 7 bases not matched to a gene. The CDR3 has 14 residues. Written as DNA, the CDR3 is TGTGCCAGCAGTTCACTCACAGGGGGCATTGGCTACACCTTC. This translates into CASSSLTGGIGYTF.

The gene calls are TRBV25-1 and TRBJ2-5; TRBD1 is a possible D gene (5 bases). Trimming cost V 2 bases and J 7 bases, with 14 bases left between them. This CDR3 has 14 residues. Per germline, CDR1 MGHDK and CDR2 SYGVNS. The CDR3 bases are TGTGCCAGCAGTGAAAGTTATGGGGCCGTGACCCAGTACTTC. Amino acid sequence: CASSESYGAVTQYF.

There are a few counts of this clone. J is TRBJ1-2 and V is TRBV5-4; D might be TRBD1 (6 bases). V dropped 4 bases and J dropped 0 bases, with 13 bases sitting between them. This CDR3 contains 15 residues. CDR1 SGHNT and CDR2 YYREEE come from the germline V gene (reference sequence). The CDR3: CASSGTDRSNYGYTF. CDR3 nucleotides: TGTGCCAGCAGCGGAACGGACAGATCTAACTATGGCTACACCTTC.

This clone was detected only a few times. J is TRBJ1-1 and V is TRBV19; D ambiguous. The CDR3 is 14 amino acids. CDR1 is LNHDA, CDR2 SQIVND, per germline (reference sequence). The V end was cut by 2 bases, the J end by 8 bases, with 15 bases between. CDR3 sequence (DNA): TGTGCCAGTAGTATATACGGCCTGGGCGGGGAAGCTTTCTTT. Its translation is CASSIYGLGGEAFF. Variable domain in full (rest from reference TRBV19 and TRBJ1-1): DGGITQSPKYLFRKEGQNVTLSCEQNLNHDAMYWYRQDPGQGLRLIYYSQIVNDFQKGDIAEGYSVSREKKESFPLTVTSAQKNPTAFYLCASSIYGLGGEAFFGQGTRLTVV.

The chain is built from TRBV5-6 and TRBJ2-3; TRBD2 might be the D (6 bases). The CDR3 spans 15 residues. From germline, CDR1 is SGHDT and CDR2 YYEEEE. V lost 5 bases and J lost 2, with 15 bases in between. DNA for the CDR3: TGTGCCAGCAGAGATAGGGACTCCTACACAGATACGCAGTATTTT. Amino acid sequence: CASRDRDSYTDTQYF.